The sequence of this T cell receptor (beta chain) was determined in a study of T cells in Graves' hyperthyroidism and ophthalmopathy (dated by TCRdb to between 2018 and 2021). Background for the entire study: Peripheral blood samples were taken at initial diagnosis, before any treatment was given. The roughly 94 discovery patients were randomly divided into training and test sets at a 7:3 ratio. Prospective prediction of ophthalmopathy was tested in an independent validation cohort consisting of roughly 19 hyperthyroidism patients and approximately 16 patients who later progressed to ophthalmopathy. Following sampling, methimazole starting at 30 mg daily was given to hyperthyroidism patients, and high-dose intravenous methylprednisolone was given to ophthalmopathy patients. In more than 5 Graves' hyperthyroidism patients, the study also compared T-cell repertoires from thyroid tissue with T-cell repertoires from blood. TCR V-J signatures able to tell the groups apart were searched for in a discovery cohort of more than 90 patients, of whom around 43 had Graves' ophthalmopathy and around 56 had stable Graves' hyperthyroidism. According to the paper, TCR Vbeta CDR3 sequencing was carried out on about 140 peripheral blood samples, which came from approximately 41 ophthalmopathy, approximately 78 hyperthyroidism and some 17 progressor patients.

The investigation overall reported the following: Most expanded thyroid clonotypes (frequency above 0.001) were also detected in blood, suggesting blood repertoires may reflect thyroid immune responses. Ophthalmopathy was separated from stable hyperthyroidism by a 13 V-J signature model, with approximately 89% sensitivity and 81% to 82% specificity obtained in cross-validation and 80%/75% obtained in testing. In validation, progression to ophthalmopathy was predicted by the model with roughly 69% sensitivity and about 72% specificity, a median of 6.5 months before onset. No statistical method was used to fix the sample size in advance, and group allocation was not hidden from the investigators.

Stable Graves' hyperthyroidism was defined as no progression to ophthalmopathy during 18 months of follow-up. Hyperthyroidism patients were newly diagnosed, had a disease duration of under 2 months, and were aged 18 to 65 years. Patients with uncontrolled infections, other autoimmune diseases, pregnancy or lactation were excluded. Diagnoses were based on clinical symptoms, serum thyroxine and TRAb, thyroid ultrasound and orbital computed tomography. PBMCs were isolated from 10 ml of fresh peripheral blood by Ficoll-Paque density gradient centrifugation. Trizol reagent was used to extract total RNA, and RNA quality was then checked on an Agilent 2100 Bioanalyzer. Points on this clonotype: Its antigen is not yet known. Base qualities are not recorded, but no much larger clone differs from it by a single base.

V gives up 6 bases and J gives up 2 bases, and the segment between their germline ends measures 17 bases. The germline V gene (reference sequence) provides CDR1 PRHDT and CDR2 FYEKMQ. The CDR3 covers 17 residues, taking in both the cysteine and the phenylalanine. The only DNA kept is the CDR3, 51 bases in frame from the first base. The TCR beta CDR3 regions were amplified from the RNA transcripts. A first-round RT-PCR of the TCR CDR3 used the HTBI primer set with the Qiagen OneStep RT-PCR kit. Libraries were constructed in a second round of multiplex PCR, after which size selection and purification were carried out. Paired-end sequencing of the libraries was performed with 100 bp reads on an Illumina HiSeq2000. The source study handled its data this way. Raw data were processed with SOAPnuke, discarding reads with adapters, uncalled bases, mean Phred below 15, or no exact constant-primer or identifier match. COPE v1.2.5 was used to merge high-quality paired reads, and clonotypes were defined as unique nucleotide sequences. Clonotypes were aligned to IMGT TRBV, TRBD and TRBJ reference segments using MiTCR v1.1. Analysis was restricted to V-J combinations with a frequency above 0.0001, which covered 98% to 99.2% of repertoires. The TCS score was defined as F50 (clonal expansion) divided by E x V (chaos), with BLOSUM62-based TCRdist calculated between CDR3 peptides within each V-J. Welch's t-statistics and random forest reduced approximately 520 V-J features to 13, which were used in a naive Bayes classifier (R e1071). Thyroid-blood repertoire similarity was quantified with the Morisita-Horn index. The public sequencing data were trimmed at Q25 with fastp and processed into clonotypes with MiXCR by TCRdb, which kept only in-frame beta chains. Entries are consolidated by CDR3 protein sequence, retaining the most common genes and DNA. These V and J calls originate from TCRdb's pipeline instead of the authors' own analysis. Here the sample has over 700,000 distinct CDR3 sequences; around 38% occur a single time. The biggest ten clones account for around 10% of the sample.

This TCR derives from a man aged 18 to 30 with Graves' hyperthyroidism. The chain employs TRBV13 and TRBJ2-6; 6 matching bases give a weak D call of TRBD1. Sample: blood. For the CDR3, the sequence is CASSEGVLVAGANVLTF. In nucleotides, the sequence is TGTGCCAGCAGTGAGGGGGTTCTAGTAGCTGGGGCCAACGTCCTGACTTTC.